This T cell receptor beta chain is drawn from a study of T cell repertoires in cytomegalovirus infection. In this sample, this clonotype turned up once. Its target is not known. TCRdb independently ran MiXCR on the reads; one entry per CDR3 protein. The data contain tens of thousands of distinct CDR3 sequences, around 20% of them singletons. Germline-derived CDR1 and CDR2 are SGHRS and YFSETQ. V was clipped by 7 bases and J by 1 base, with 9 bases between them. CDR3 length: 13 amino acids. This sequence originates from a human donor in good health (CMV status not recorded). Some clones in this sample may be carry-over from other donors' samples. This chain uses TRBV5-1 with TRBJ2-1; D uncertain. Material: CD8+ T cells from cultured PBMCs, obtained from culture after CMV antigen stimulation. Here the CDR3 DNA reads TGCGCCAGCTGCCTCTCGTCCTACAATGAGCAGTTCTTC. Protein sequence: CASCLSSYNEQFF.